These T cell receptor beta chains were read from a single sample in a study of blood T cell repertoires in COVID-19. Sequenced by immunoSEQ multiplex PCR; TCRdb stores in-frame clones only, minus some. Seen here are about 33,000 clones, more than 85% observed once, and the top ten hold about 13%. The sample consisted of peripheral blood. The source of these receptors is a human donor in a cohort sampled during active COVID-19. Both conserved end residues are part of each CDR3. A D gene is named only where the DNA matches it firmly. Size tells how often a clone was seen (once, few, many) or the class of an expanded clone, and some rows leave it out.

d_call	clone_size	j_call	v_call	cdr3_nt	cdr3_aa
.	once	TRBJ1-2	TRBV28	TGTGCCACCACTAATACAGGGTTTGAGTTCTATGGCTACACCTTC	CATTNTGFEFYGYTF
.	.	TRBJ2-5	TRBV5-1	TGCGCCAGCAGCTTGGTGACTCAAGAGACCCAGTACTTC	CASSLVTQETQYF
.	few	TRBJ2-6	TRBV29-1	TGCAGCGTTGAAAGACAGCCCGGCTCTGGGGCCAACGTCCTGACTTTC	CSVERQPGSGANVLTF
.	.	TRBJ2-2	TRBV9	TGTGCCAGCAGCGTTTACAGTAACACCGGGGAGCTGTTTTTT	CASSVYSNTGELFF
.	few	TRBJ1-5	TRBV19	TGTGCCAGTAGTATAAGAACATCCGTTAGCAATCAGCCCCAGCATTTT	CASSIRTSVSNQPQHF
TRBD1	once	TRBJ2-7	TRBV5-1	TGCGCCAGCAGCTTGGACAGGGGAAACGAGCAGTACTTC	CASSLDRGNEQYF
.	.	TRBJ2-5	TRBV2	TGTGCCAGCAGTCCGACGACTATGGGTCAAGAGACCCAGTACTTC	CASSPTTMGQETQYF
.	.	TRBJ2-1	TRBV30	TGTGCCTGGAGCGCTATCGGGGGTGAGCAGTTCTTC	CAWSAIGGEQFF
.	.	TRBJ2-7	TRBV9	TGTGCCAGCAGCGTAGGGGCGAAAACCGAGCAGTACTTC	CASSVGAKTEQYF
TRBD1	.	TRBJ1-5	TRBV2	TGTGCCAGCGGGACAGGGTGGGTCAGTCAGCCCCAGCATTTT	CASGTGWVSQPQHF
TRBD2	.	TRBJ2-3	TRBV6-4	TGTGCCAGCAGTGAGGCTAGCGGGGACACAGATACGCAGTATTTT	CASSEASGDTDTQYF
.	.	TRBJ1-5	TRBV7-9	TGTGCCAGCAGTCCGGGGGGGAATCAGCCCCAGCATTTT	CASSPGGNQPQHF